This T cell receptor beta chain was recovered during a study of blood T cell repertoires in COVID-19. Study summary: COVID-19 samples, acute and convalescent, were from the United States, Italy and Spain.

Seattle cases were enrolled at active infection and followed longitudinally. Source study methods: Reference gene primers were amplified, and this amplification served to estimate nucleated cell counts. Libraries were prepared by immunoSEQ multiplex PCR; TCRdb keeps only in-frame clonotypes and omits some of them. Clonal size and the V and J genes are those of that table, whereas D and trimming came from the DNA. This sample has around 300,000 clones, with 75% to 90% found just once. Material: peripheral blood. The sequence was collected from a woman aged 45 to 65 with COVID-19, enrolled during active disease.

The DNA for the CDR3 is TGTGCCATCAGAACCACAGGGGATATTGAAGCTTTCTTT. Translating gives CAIRTTGDIEAFF. V and J are TRBV10-3 and TRBJ1-1; TRBD1 matches 7 bases. With V trimmed by 6 bases and J by 7 bases, 8 bases remained unmatched. The germline CDR1 and CDR2 sequences are ENHRY and SYGVKD. The CDR3 is 13 amino acids.